These 20 T cell receptor beta chains originate from one sample sequenced in a study of T cells in narcolepsy (dated by TCRdb to the late 2010s). The library was produced with the immunoSEQ multiplex PCR assay. Held by TCRdb, this immuneACCESS table contains in-frame sequences only and omits some clones. Under half of the omission traces to an unresolved V gene where checked; the cause of the rest is unknown. The sample table lists under 40,000 clones, 75% to 85% of them with a count of one. Approximately 1% of the sample comes from the top ten. Sequences were obtained from CD45RA- memory CD4+ T cells from PBMCs. The sample's cell subset or site label, decoded: memory T cells sorted ex vivo from peripheral blood. All receptors derive from a human donor with narcolepsy.

The chain has TRBV28 and TRBJ2-1; D is possibly TRBD1 (7 bases). This CDR3 spans 16 amino acids. Germline CDR1 and CDR2: MDHEN and SYDVKM. V was clipped by 3 bases and J by 3 bases, with 15 bases between them. The CDR3 nucleotides read TGTGCCAGCAGTTTTACCATGCAGGGGGGCTACAATGAGCAGTTCTTC. It specifies CASSFTMQGGYNEQFF.

The count of this clone is one. The chain carries TRBV7-3 and TRBJ2-7, with D hard to call. V dropped 5 bases and J dropped 6 bases, with 14 bases sitting between them. Germline values: CDR1 SGHTA, CDR2 FQGTGA. The CDR3 spans 13 residues. The chain's CDR3 is CASSPKGPSEQYF. The CDR3 DNA follows: TGTGCCAGCAGCCCCAAAGGTCCCTCCGAGCAGTACTTC.

V is TRBV7-7 and J is TRBJ2-7; no reliable D call. Trimming stripped 1 base from V and 6 bases from J, with 13 bases between. Germline V CDR1 and CDR2: SSHAT, FNYEAQ (reference sequence). The CDR3 spans 14 residues. CDR3 in DNA: TGTGCCAGCAGCTTAGGGGGAATACGAGGCGAGCAGTACTTC. Its protein product is CASSLGGIRGEQYF.

This sequence joins TRBV19 and TRBJ2-7, with TRBD2 matching 7 bases. Trimming took 3 bases from V and 1 from J; bases not matched to a gene: 6. The CDR3 sequence is 15 residues long. Germline V gene data show CDR1 as LNHDA and CDR2 as SQIVND (reference sequence). The CDR3 bases are TGTGCCAGTAGTATGGGAGCTAGCGGTTCCTACGAGCAGTACTTC. Its protein product is CASSMGASGSYEQYF.

This chain joins TRBV7-3 and TRBJ2-1; TRBD2 aligns across 14 bases. Germline trimming cut 0 bases from V and 0 bases from J; bases unmatched to any gene: 16. The germline CDR1 and CDR2 sequences are SGHTA and FQGTGA. This CDR3 comprises 23 residues. For the CDR3, the DNA is TGTGCCAGCAGCTTAACGGACCGCCCGGGGACTAGCGGGAGAGGGCTCTCCTACAATGAGCAGTTCTTC. Translating it yields CASSLTDRPGTSGRGLSYNEQFF.

V and J are TRBV28 and TRBJ2-3; maybe TRBD1 (5 bases). V lost 5 bases to trimming and J lost 4 bases, with 10 bases between them. This CDR3 comprises 13 residues. Germline V gives CDR1 MDHEN, CDR2 SYDVKM. This CDR3 is CASSRRGADTQYF. Here the CDR3 DNA reads TGTGCCAGCAGTCGTAGGGGCGCAGATACGCAGTATTTT.

This sequence joins TRBV6-1 and TRBJ2-5; TRBD1 matches 11 bases. The last part of the DNA fits TRBJ2-7 better; the J call may be wrong. The CDR3 length is 14 residues. The germline CDR1 and CDR2 sequences are MNHNS and SASEGT. The CDR3 nucleotides are TGTGCCAGCAGTGTCCGGGACAGGGGGTACGAGCAGTACTTC. Its protein is CASSVRDRGYEQYF.

The rearrangement joins TRBV5-4 to TRBJ1-5; 7 bases align to TRBD1. Unmatched junction bases numbered 4, after V lost 0 bases and J lost 4 bases. CDR1 is SGHNT, CDR2 YYREEE, per germline (reference sequence). CDR3 length: 15 amino acids. In nucleotides, the CDR3 is TGTGCCAGCAGCTTGGGAGGGACAGTGAATCAGCCCCAGCATTTT. Translating gives CASSLGGTVNQPQHF.

This chain uses TRBV7-2 with TRBJ1-1; D not certain. The germline gives CDR1 SGHTA, CDR2 FQGNSA. The V gene lost 4 bases and the J gene lost 10 bases, with 10 bases spanning the gap. The CDR3 length is 11 residues. The CDR3 DNA is TGTGCCAGCAGCTCCTCCGCCAGAGCTTTCTTT. Translated: CASSSSARAFF. Filled out from reference TRBV7-2 and TRBJ1-1, the complete variable domain reads GAGVSQSPSNKVTEKGKDVELRCDPISGHTALYWYRQSLGQGLEFLIYFQGNSAPDKSGLPSDRFSAERTGGSVSTLTIQRTQQEDSAVYLCASSSSARAFFGQGTRLTVV.

The gene calls are TRBV6-1 and TRBJ2-2, with a tentative D call TRBD1 (5 bases). V lost 3 bases, J lost 5 bases, and 10 bases lay in between. Germline V lookup: CDR1 MNHNS, CDR2 SASEGT. The CDR3 runs to 14 residues. CDR3 DNA: TGTGCCAGCAGTGAGGCAGGGCTAACCGGGGAGCTGTTTTTT. Its translation is CASSEAGLTGELFF.

This chain uses TRBV15 with TRBJ1-5, with D possibly TRBD1 on 6 matching bases. Trimming took 3 bases from V and 5 from J, leaving 14 bases between them. This CDR3 region has 15 residues. Germline V gene data show CDR1 as LNHNV and CDR2 as YYDKDF (reference sequence). The CDR3 DNA follows: TGTGCCACCAGCAGGGCCAATAACAGGGATCAGCCCCAGCATTTT. Amino acid sequence: CATSRANNRDQPQHF.

This chain's CDR3 is CASIFGTGPNEQFF. CDR3 sequence (DNA): TGTGCCAGCATCTTCGGGACAGGTCCCAATGAGCAGTTCTTC. The chain has TRBV5-6 and TRBJ2-1; 8 bases are shared with TRBD1. CDR1 is SGHDT and CDR2 is YYEEEE in the germline V gene. V lost 6 bases and J lost 6; bases outside the gene matches: 8. This CDR3 spans 14 amino acids.

This rearrangement joins TRBV2 to TRBJ1-2; maybe TRBD1 (5 bases). Between the trimmed V and J ends, which lost 4 bases and 6 bases, there was a span of 15 bases. Germline V gene data show CDR1 as SNHLY and CDR2 as FYNNEI. The CDR3 consists of 14 residues. The CDR3: CASSGGSTSDGYTF. The CDR3 nucleotides read TGTGCCAGCAGTGGGGGCAGCACTTCTGATGGCTACACCTTC.

The CDR3 coding sequence is TGTGCCAGCAGCTTATTCCTAGCGAGTAGCACAGATACGCAGTATTTT. This translates into CASSLFLASSTDTQYF. The rearrangement links TRBV11-3 to TRBJ2-3; D possibly corresponds to TRBD2 (6 bases). Per germline, CDR1 SGHNT and CDR2 YENEEA. The germline V and J ends were trimmed by 2 bases and 0 bases, with 12 bases remaining between them. The CDR3 is made up of 16 amino acids.

This clone showed up just a few times. V and J are TRBV19 and TRBJ1-1; 7 nucleotides agree with TRBD1. The CDR3 loop spans 13 amino acids. CDR1 and CDR2 from the germline V gene are LNHDA and SQIVND (reference sequence). After removal of 10 bases from V and 4 bases from J, the junction contained 9 bases not matched to a gene. The CDR3 DNA sequence: TGTGCCACAAAGACAGGGTGGGCCACTGAAGCTTTCTTT. Its translation is CATKTGWATEAFF.

The rearrangement joins TRBV11-1 to TRBJ2-7; tentatively, D is TRBD2 (6 bases). Per germline, CDR1 SGHAT and CDR2 FQDESV (reference sequence). V was trimmed by 7 bases and J by 1 base, leaving 8 bases between them. The CDR3 spans 12 residues. The CDR3: CASKGRSYEQYF. DNA for the CDR3: TGTGCCAGCAAAGGGAGGTCCTACGAGCAGTACTTC.

This chain links TRBV7-2 with TRBJ2-1; 10 bases align to TRBD2. Per germline, CDR1 SGHTA and CDR2 FQGNSA. There are 18 residues in the CDR3. Trimming removed 4 bases from V and 8 bases from J; junction bases left unmatched: 17. Here the CDR3 DNA reads TGTGCCAGCAGCTCCTTCTTTCGTGCTAGCGGGAGTGGTGATGAGCAGTTCTTC. Translation: CASSSFFRASGSGDEQFF.

This chain links TRBV6-6 with TRBJ2-1, with D perhaps assigned TRBD1 or TRBD2 (7 bases each). CDR3 length: 15 residues. Germline-derived CDR1 and CDR2 are MNHNY and SVGAGI (reference sequence). Between the trimmed V and J ends, which lost 6 bases and 1 base, there was a span of 13 bases. CDR3 nucleotides: TGTGCCAGCAGCCCCCAGGGGGGGTCCTACAATGAGCAGTTCTTC. Translated, it gives CASSPQGGSYNEQFF.

This chain connects TRBV7-3 to TRBJ2-1; D is unresolved. V gave up 8 bases and J gave up 7 bases, with 18 bases separating them. From germline, CDR1 is SGHTA and CDR2 FQGTGA. This CDR3 spans 14 amino acids. CDR3 loop: CASGPQKVMNEQFF. For the CDR3, the DNA is TGTGCCAGCGGCCCCCAAAAAGTAATGAATGAGCAGTTCTTC. The full variable domain, rest sourced from reference TRBV7-3 and TRBJ2-1, is GAGVSQTPSNKVTEKGKYVELRCDPISGHTALYWYRQSLGQGPEFLIYFQGTGAADDSGLPNDRFFAVRPEGSVSTLKIQRTERGDSAVYLCASGPQKVMNEQFFGPGTRLTVL.

The J gene is TRBJ1-1, the V gene TRBV15, with D maybe TRBD1 (5 bases). Germline V gene data show CDR1 as LNHNV and CDR2 as YYDKDF (reference sequence). CDR3 length: 15 amino acids. V was cut by 1 base and J by 0 bases, with 9 bases left in between. CDR3 sequence (DNA): TGTGCCACCAGCAGAGTTGGGGCGCTGAACACTGAAGCTTTCTTT. This sequence encodes CATSRVGALNTEAFF.